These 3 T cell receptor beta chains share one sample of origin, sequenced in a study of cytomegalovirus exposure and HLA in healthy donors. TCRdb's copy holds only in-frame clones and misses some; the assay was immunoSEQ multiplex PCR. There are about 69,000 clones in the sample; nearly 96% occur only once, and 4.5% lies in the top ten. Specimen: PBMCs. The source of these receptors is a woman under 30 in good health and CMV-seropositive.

The CDR3: CASSPGQVGYEQYF. The CDR3 DNA follows: TGTGCCAGCAGCCCCGGACAGGTGGGGTACGAGCAGTACTTC. This rearrangement joins TRBV9 to TRBJ2-7, with TRBD1 identical over 7 bases. This CDR3 has 14 residues. Trimming cost V 4 bases and J 4 bases; bases outside gene matches: 8. Germline loops: CDR1 SGDLS, CDR2 YYNGEE. Full variable domain (rest looked up from reference TRBV9 and TRBJ2-7): DSGVTQTPKHLITATGQRVTLRCSPRSGDLSVYWYQQSLDQGLQFLIQYYNGEERAKGNILERFSAQQFPDLHSELNLSSLELGDSALYFCASSPGQVGYEQYFGPGTRLTVT.

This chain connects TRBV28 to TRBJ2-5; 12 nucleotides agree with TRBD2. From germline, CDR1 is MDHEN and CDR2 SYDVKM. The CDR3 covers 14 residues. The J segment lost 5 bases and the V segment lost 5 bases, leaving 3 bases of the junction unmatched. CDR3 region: CASSQLAGGETQYF. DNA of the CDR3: TGTGCCAGCAGTCAGCTAGCGGGAGGGGAGACCCAGTACTTC.

The CDR3 loop reads CATHRVITDTQYF. The CDR3 coding sequence is TGTGCCACCCACAGGGTAATCACAGATACGCAGTATTTT. V is TRBV7-9 and J is TRBJ2-3; tentative D call: TRBD1 (6 bases). Germline V gene lookup returns CDR1 SEHNR and CDR2 FQNEAQ (reference sequence). V lost 10 bases and J lost 2, with 13 bases in between. The length of the CDR3 is 13 residues.